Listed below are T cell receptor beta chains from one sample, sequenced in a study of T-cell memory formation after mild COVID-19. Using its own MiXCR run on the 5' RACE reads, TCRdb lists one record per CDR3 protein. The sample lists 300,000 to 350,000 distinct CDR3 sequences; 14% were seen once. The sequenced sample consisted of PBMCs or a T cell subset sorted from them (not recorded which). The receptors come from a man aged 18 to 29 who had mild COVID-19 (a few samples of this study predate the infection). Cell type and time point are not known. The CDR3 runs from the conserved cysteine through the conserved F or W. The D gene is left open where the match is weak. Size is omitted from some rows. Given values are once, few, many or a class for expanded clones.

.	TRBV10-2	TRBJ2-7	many	TGCGCCAGCCAAGAGCCCTCGGGGACCTTCTACGAGCAGTACTTC	CASQEPSGTFYEQYF
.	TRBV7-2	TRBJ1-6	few	TGTGCCAGCAGCTTCGACAGAGAAAATTCACCCCTCCACTTT	CASSFDRENSPLHF
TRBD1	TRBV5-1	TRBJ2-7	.	TGCGCCAGCAGGCCCGGGACAGGGGACGAGCAGTACTTC	CASRPGTGDEQYF
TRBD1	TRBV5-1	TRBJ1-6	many	TGCGCCAGCAGCCTACGGACAGGGTATAATTCACCCCTCCACTTT	CASSLRTGYNSPLHF
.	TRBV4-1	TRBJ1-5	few	TGCGCCAGCAGCCCCACCCCACAGTCCAATCAGCCCCAGCATTTT	CASSPTPQSNQPQHF
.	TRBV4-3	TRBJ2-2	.	TGCGCCAGCAGCCAAGAATGGGTCGGGGAGCTGTTTTTT	CASSQEWVGELFF
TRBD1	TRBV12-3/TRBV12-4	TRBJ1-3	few	TGTGCCAGCAGTTTCGGGACAGATCTTACCATATATTTT	CASSFGTDLTIYF
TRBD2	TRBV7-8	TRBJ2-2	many	TGTGCCAGCAGCCCCCGTGGGGCGGGGGGTACCGGGGAGCTGTTTTTT	CASSPRGAGGTGELFF
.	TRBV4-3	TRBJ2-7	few	TGCGCCAGCAGCCGGGGAGTGATCTACGAGCAGTACTTC	CASSRGVIYEQYF
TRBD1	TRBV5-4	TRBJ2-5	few	TGTGCCAGCAGCCGCGGACAGGTAGTCATCGAAGAGACCCAGTACTTC	CASSRGQVVIEETQYF